Presented here are 31 T cell receptor beta chains from one specimen sequenced in a study of T cell responses to AZD1222 COVID-19 vaccine. Clones were sequenced by immunoSEQ multiplex PCR, and TCRdb holds only the in-frame ones, with some missing. The sample lists about 140,000 clones; 80% to 95% were seen once. The sequencing here drew on peripheral blood, taken on day 0 of AZD1222 vaccination. These TCRs come from an adult in good health.

The V and J genes are TRBV9 and TRBJ1-1, with D unresolved. The V and J ends lost 3 bases and 8 bases respectively, with 17 bases between them. Germline-derived CDR1 and CDR2 are SGDLS and YYNGEE. This CDR3 comprises 14 residues. The DNA for the CDR3 is TGTGCCAGCAGCGGAGCATTTTGGGTTGGAGAAGCTTTCTTT. This encodes CASSGAFWVGEAFF.

The chain employs TRBV5-1 and TRBJ1-2; D gene uncertain. Trimming removed 0 bases at V and 3 bases at J, with 9 bases between. The CDR3 runs 14 residues. The germline V gene encodes CDR1 SGHRS and CDR2 YFSETQ. The CDR3 reads CASSLAQVHYGYTF. The CDR3 DNA follows: TGCGCCAGCAGCTTGGCGCAGGTGCACTATGGCTACACCTTC.

The chain joins TRBV29-1 to TRBJ2-1, with 7 bases matching TRBD2. CDR1 and CDR2 (germline): SQVTM, ANQGSEA. The CDR3 contains 13 residues. V shed 8 bases and J 0 bases; nucleotides not matched to a gene: 4. The CDR3 loop is CSSAGRSYNEQFF. The CDR3 DNA reads as TGCAGCTCAGCGGGGCGCTCCTACAATGAGCAGTTCTTC.

This chain uses TRBV19 with TRBJ2-7, with 12 positions matching TRBD2. There are 16 residues in the CDR3. The V and J ends lost 6 bases and 2 bases, in that order; junction bases with no gene match: 8. The germline V gene has CDR1 LNHDA and CDR2 SQIVND (reference sequence). CDR3 region: CASSPLGLAGTYEQYF. The CDR3 coding sequence is TGTGCCAGTAGCCCACTAGGACTAGCGGGGACCTACGAGCAGTACTTC.

The chain recombines TRBV28 with TRBJ2-7; 7 nucleotides align to TRBD1. Germline V gene data show CDR1 as MDHEN and CDR2 as SYDVKM. This CDR3 is built from 13 residues. V shed 5 bases, J shed 1 base, and the junction held 2 bases outside the gene matches. The CDR3 coding sequence is TGTGCCAGCAGTAGACAGGGTTCCTACGAGCAGTACTTC. Translating gives CASSRQGSYEQYF.

The rearrangement joins TRBV2 to TRBJ1-5; D unclear. Germline CDR1 is SNHLY and CDR2 is FYNNEI. The V end lost 5 bases, the J end lost 3 bases, and 8 bases lay between the germline ends. The CDR3 totals 13 residues. The chain's CDR3 is CASSSSDNQPQHF. CDR3 in DNA: TGTGCCAGCAGTTCCTCCGACAATCAGCCCCAGCATTTT.

The V gene is TRBV7-9, the J gene TRBJ1-4; 8 bases are a match to TRBD1. The CDR3 runs to 17 residues. Trimming took 5 bases from V and 7 from J; bases not matched to a gene: 15. CDR1 is SEHNR, CDR2 FQNEAQ, per germline (reference sequence). The chain's CDR3 is CASSPAATGTGGEKLFF. CDR3 bases: TGTGCCAGCAGCCCAGCGGCCACCGGGACAGGAGGTGAAAAACTGTTTTTT. The full variable domain, completed using reference TRBV7-9 and TRBJ1-4, is DTGVSQNPRHKITKRGQNVTFRCDPISEHNRLYWYRQTLGQGPEFLTYFQNEAQLEKSRLLSDRFSAERPKGSFSTLEIQRTEQGDSAMYLCASSPAATGTGGEKLFFGSGTQLSVL.

V usage is TRBV14 and J usage is TRBJ2-3; 7 nucleotides match TRBD2. With V trimmed by 4 bases and J by 0 bases, 13 bases remained unmatched. The V gene's germline CDR1 is SGHDN and CDR2 FVKESK. This CDR3 is built from 18 residues. Here the CDR3 reads CASSLRSGTYRSTDTQYF. The CDR3 DNA reads TGTGCCAGCAGCCTACGGAGCGGGACCTACCGGAGCACAGATACGCAGTATTTT.

This chain links TRBV5-4 with TRBJ2-7; 9 bases are a match to TRBD1. Looked up from germline, CDR1 is SGHNT and CDR2 is YYREEE (reference sequence). V shed 3 bases and J 7 bases; nucleotides not matched to a gene: 5. The CDR3 extends over 13 amino acids. The CDR3 loop is CASSWTGAGEQYF. In DNA form, the CDR3 reads TGTGCCAGCAGCTGGACAGGGGCCGGGGAGCAGTACTTC.

V usage is TRBV7-2 and J usage is TRBJ1-5; no firm D call. The V and J ends lost 2 bases and 4 bases respectively, with 6 bases between them. CDR1 is SGHTA and CDR2 is FQGNSA in the germline V gene. The CDR3 totals 13 residues. CDR3 in amino acids: CASSLQPNQPQHF. CDR3 DNA sequence: TGTGCCAGCAGCTTACAGCCGAATCAGCCCCAGCATTTT. The full variable domain, completed using reference TRBV7-2 and TRBJ1-5, is GAGVSQSPSNKVTEKGKDVELRCDPISGHTALYWYRQSLGQGLEFLIYFQGNSAPDKSGLPSDRFSAERTGGSVSTLTIQRTQQEDSAVYLCASSLQPNQPQHFGDGTRLSIL.

The rearrangement joins TRBV4-1 to TRBJ2-4; D uncertain. This CDR3 is 15 amino acids long. Trimming removed 4 bases at V and 0 bases at J, with 10 bases between. The V gene's germline CDR1 is MGHRA and CDR2 YSYEKL. Here the CDR3 reads CASSPSSLAKNIQYF. Here the CDR3 DNA reads TGCGCCAGCAGCCCCTCCTCTCTAGCCAAAAACATTCAGTACTTC.

The chain recombines TRBV7-9 with TRBJ1-4; a weak D match, TRBD1 (5 bases). The CDR3 is made up of 14 amino acids. The V and J ends lost 0 bases and 5 bases respectively, with 7 bases between them. Germline lookup yields CDR1 SEHNR and CDR2 FQNEAQ (reference sequence). The CDR3 is CASSLATENEKLFF. The CDR3 region has the DNA TGTGCCAGCAGCTTAGCGACAGAGAATGAAAAACTGTTTTTT.

The chain joins TRBV7-9 to TRBJ2-7; unclear D gene. This CDR3 comprises 12 residues. The germline CDR1 and CDR2 sequences are SEHNR and FQNEAQ (reference sequence). Trimming left V 5 bases short and J 7 bases short, with 12 bases between. As DNA, the CDR3 is TGTGCCAGCAGCCTAATCACCGAGGAGCAGTACTTC. Residues: CASSLITEEQYF. Supplemented by reference TRBV7-9 and TRBJ2-7, the full variable domain reads DTGVSQNPRHKITKRGQNVTFRCDPISEHNRLYWYRQTLGQGPEFLTYFQNEAQLEKSRLLSDRFSAERPKGSFSTLEIQRTEQGDSAMYLCASSLITEEQYFGPGTRLTVT.

This chain's CDR3 is CASSYRRARDTEAFF. For the CDR3, the DNA is TGTGCCAGCAGTTACCGCAGGGCTAGGGACACTGAAGCTTTCTTT. The V gene is TRBV6-5, the J gene TRBJ1-1; a possible D gene is TRBD1 (5 bases). Germline lookup yields CDR1 MNHEY and CDR2 SVGAGI. Trimming removed 2 bases at V and 3 bases at J, with 13 bases between. CDR3 length: 15 residues.

The chain joins TRBV19 to TRBJ1-6, with D maybe TRBD1 (5 bases). Deletions cut 6 bases from V and 0 bases from J, with 18 bases between. The CDR3 extends over 18 amino acids. Germline CDR1 is LNHDA and CDR2 is SQIVND (reference sequence). CDR3 nucleotide sequence: TGTGCCAGTAGGTCGGAGGGGAGAGAGGCCTCCTATAATTCACCCCTCCACTTT. Translating it yields CASRSEGREASYNSPLHF.

The chain combines TRBV19 with TRBJ1-1, with D possibly TRBD1 on 6 matching bases. The CDR3 spans 15 residues. The V gene's germline CDR1 is LNHDA and CDR2 SQIVND (reference sequence). Trimming took off 5 bases at V and 7 bases at J, with 20 bases between the two ends. In nucleotides, the CDR3 is TGTGCCAGTAGTCCGGCGTCGATGGGGGCTAATGAAGCTTTCTTT. It codes for CASSPASMGANEAFF.

The table lists this clone with a few counts. The rearrangement uses TRBV19 and TRBJ2-1; no clear D gene. V was cut by 1 base and J by 7 bases, with 17 bases left in between. Germline loops: CDR1 LNHDA, CDR2 SQIVND (reference sequence). This CDR3 is 16 amino acids long. CDR3 amino acids: CASSIGDPPGQNEQFF. The CDR3 DNA follows: TGTGCCAGTAGTATAGGGGATCCTCCCGGCCAGAATGAGCAGTTCTTC.

Only one count was recorded for this clone. This chain uses TRBV5-1 with TRBJ2-3; D is perhaps TRBD1 or TRBD2 (5 bases each). Germline CDR1 and CDR2: SGHRS and YFSETQ. V was trimmed by 7 bases and J by 0 bases, leaving 12 bases between them. The CDR3 loop spans 14 amino acids. The CDR3 DNA follows: TGCGCCAGCCGAGGGGAATACAGCACAGATACGCAGTATTTT. Protein product: CASRGEYSTDTQYF.

This chain joins TRBV19 and TRBJ2-1; no firm D call. V lost 5 bases and J lost 3, with 2 bases in between. Germline CDR1 LNHDA, CDR2 SQIVND (reference sequence). The CDR3 has 11 amino acids. This CDR3 is CASSFYNEQFF. The CDR3 DNA sequence: TGTGCCAGTAGTTTCTACAATGAGCAGTTCTTC. Together with reference TRBV19 and TRBJ2-1, the CDR3 gives the full variable domain: DGGITQSPKYLFRKEGQNVTLSCEQNLNHDAMYWYRQDPGQGLRLIYYSQIVNDFQKGDIAEGYSVSREKKESFPLTVTSAQKNPTAFYLCASSFYNEQFFGPGTRLTVL.

This clone appeared a single time. The chain employs TRBV7-9 and TRBJ2-3; TRBD2 agrees at 8 bases. Germline assignment: CDR1 SEHNR and CDR2 FQNEAQ (reference sequence). Trimming removed 4 bases from V and 5 bases from J; junction bases left unmatched: 11. The CDR3 totals 16 residues. The CDR3 spells CASSSPGSGTGDTQYF. CDR3 coding DNA: TGTGCCAGCAGCTCCCCGGGTAGCGGGACTGGAGATACGCAGTATTTT. Complete variable domain (other parts from reference TRBV7-9 and TRBJ2-3): DTGVSQNPRHKITKRGQNVTFRCDPISEHNRLYWYRQTLGQGPEFLTYFQNEAQLEKSRLLSDRFSAERPKGSFSTLEIQRTEQGDSAMYLCASSSPGSGTGDTQYFGPGTRLTVL.

The chain carries TRBV27 and TRBJ2-7; D is uncertain. The CDR3 sequence is 11 residues long. CDR1 is MNHEY and CDR2 is SMNVEV in the germline V gene (reference sequence). The V end lost 3 bases, the J end lost 0 bases, and 0 bases lay between the germline ends. The CDR3 region is CASSFSYEQYF. In nucleotides, the CDR3 is TGTGCCAGCAGTTTCTCCTACGAGCAGTACTTC.

V gene TRBV10-3 combines with J gene TRBJ1-1; D gene unclear. The CDR3 spans 13 residues. V was pared by 4 bases and J by 5 bases, with 11 bases between. CDR1 and CDR2 from the germline V gene are ENHRY and SYGVKD. CDR3 DNA sequence: TGTGCCATCAGTGGGGCAGAGAATACTGAAGCTTTCTTT. Protein sequence: CAISGAENTEAFF.

The CDR3 loop is CASSGTASNQPQHF. The CDR3 DNA reads as TGTGCCAGCAGCGGGACAGCTAGCAATCAGCCCCAGCATTTT. The rearrangement joins TRBV27 to TRBJ1-5, with 7 bases fitting TRBD1. The germline gives CDR1 MNHEY, CDR2 SMNVEV (reference sequence). V was pared by 6 bases and J by 0 bases, with 2 bases of the junction left unmatched. The CDR3 is 14 residues long.

This chain connects TRBV24-1 to TRBJ2-2; D call uncertain. Germline-derived CDR1 and CDR2 are KGHDR and SFDVKD. V was cut by 5 bases and J by 5 bases, with 8 bases left in between. The CDR3 is 13 amino acids. The CDR3 bases are TGTGCCACCAGTGGCAGCTCGACCGGGGAGCTGTTTTTT. Protein: CATSGSSTGELFF.

This clone was picked up one time. The chain has TRBV6-5 and TRBJ1-1, with D possibly being TRBD1 (5 bases). This CDR3 comprises 14 residues. V was pared by 6 bases and J by 6 bases, with 17 bases between. Germline values: CDR1 MNHEY, CDR2 SVGAGI. The DNA of the CDR3 is TGTGCCAGCAGGCCCAGGGCTCGAGGATCTGAAGCTTTCTTT. Its protein product is CASRPRARGSEAFF.

The V and J genes are TRBV24-1 and TRBJ2-1; weak D call: TRBD1 (5 bases). V was trimmed by 0 bases and J by 10 bases, leaving 12 bases between them. Germline CDR1 is KGHDR and CDR2 is SFDVKD. The CDR3 runs to 14 residues. The DNA for the CDR3 is TGTGCCACCAGTGATTTGCCAAGGGGTGAGGAGCAGTTCTTC. It codes for CATSDLPRGEEQFF.

The chain employs TRBV3-1 (or the pseudogene TRBV3-2) and TRBJ2-7; either TRBD1 or TRBD2 may supply D (6 bases each). V was trimmed by 1 base and J by 4 bases, leaving 14 bases between them. Germline lookup yields CDR1 LGHDT and CDR2 YNNKEL (reference sequence). This CDR3 contains 15 residues. The CDR3 is CASSQAWGAGYEQYF. CDR3 nucleotides: TGTGCCAGCAGCCAAGCTTGGGGGGCGGGGTACGAGCAGTACTTC.

This clone was seen only once. This chain joins TRBV28 and TRBJ1-2; 7 bases agree with TRBD1. V lost 7 bases, J lost 6 bases, and 5 bases stayed unmatched. CDR1 is MDHEN and CDR2 is SYDVKM in the germline V gene. The CDR3 consists of 12 residues. Here the CDR3 reads CASTAQGDGYTF. In DNA, the CDR3 is TGTGCCAGCACCGCTCAGGGGGATGGCTACACCTTC.

This sequence joins TRBV6-5 and TRBJ1-1, with TRBD1 identical over 9 bases. Germline trimming cut 6 bases from V and 4 bases from J; bases unmatched to any gene: 6. This CDR3 has 14 residues. The V gene's germline CDR1 is MNHEY and CDR2 SVGAGI. Here the CDR3 reads CASRRQGDVTEAFF. The CDR3 coding sequence is TGTGCCAGCAGGCGACAGGGGGACGTCACTGAAGCTTTCTTT.

The chain links TRBV4-2 to TRBJ2-1; 10 bases fit TRBD1. The V segment lost 0 bases and the J segment 8 bases; nucleotides outside the gene matches: 7. Germline loops: CDR1 LGHNA, CDR2 YNFKEQ. This CDR3 spans 16 amino acids. This CDR3 reads CASSQEGQGTYYEQFF. In DNA form, the CDR3 reads TGTGCCAGCAGCCAAGAGGGACAGGGGACTTATTATGAGCAGTTCTTC.

This chain connects TRBV11-1 to TRBJ2-7; maybe TRBD1 (5 bases). V was pared by 3 bases and J by 6 bases, with 21 bases between. The germline CDR1 and CDR2 sequences are SGHAT and FQDESV (reference sequence). The CDR3 is made up of 16 amino acids. The CDR3 loop reads CASSLWYAGISAEQYF. CDR3 bases: TGTGCCAGCAGCTTGTGGTATGCAGGGATTAGTGCCGAGCAGTACTTC.